Presented here are 5 T cell receptor beta chains from one specimen sequenced in a study of T cells in Graves' hyperthyroidism and ophthalmopathy. Amplification of TCR beta CDR3 regions used RNA as the template. The HTBI primer set drove a first-round RT-PCR of the TCR CDR3. TCRdb fed the multiplex PCR reads into MiXCR, producing one record per CDR3 protein. The table records about 360,000 distinct CDR3 sequences, under 15% of them present only once. Sequencing was carried out using blood. These receptors were taken from a woman aged 18-29 years with Graves' hyperthyroidism.

The chain couples TRBV2 to TRBJ1-1; TRBD1 might be the D (5 bases). Trimming pared 5 bases from V and 7 bases from J, leaving 17 bases between. Germline CDR1 SNHLY, CDR2 FYNNEI. CDR3 size: 14 residues. CDR3 protein: CASSPQTELIEAFF. For the CDR3, the DNA is TGTGCCAGCAGTCCTCAGACAGAACTTATTGAAGCTTTCTTT. Full variable domain (missing parts from reference TRBV2 and TRBJ1-1): EPEVTQTPSHQVTQMGQEVILRCVPISNHLYFYWYRQILGQKVEFLVSFYNNEISEKSEIFDDQFSVERPDGSNFTLKIRSTKLEDSAMYFCASSPQTELIEAFFGQGTRLTVV.

Many counts were recorded for this clonotype. V and J are TRBV6-1 and TRBJ2-7, with D perhaps matching TRBD1 (6 bases). CDR1 MNHNS and CDR2 SASEGT come from the germline V gene. This CDR3 has 15 amino acids. Trimming removed 6 bases from V and 3 bases from J, with 18 bases in between. The CDR3 protein is CASSLAVGQIYEQYF. The CDR3 coding sequence is TGTGCCAGCAGCCTCGCAGTCGGACAGATCTACGAGCAGTACTTC.

This clonotype occurred many times. J is TRBJ2-5 and V is TRBV28; D is possibly TRBD2 (6 bases). This CDR3 is built from 12 residues. V lost 4 bases, J lost 9 bases, and 12 bases lay in between. From germline, CDR1 is MDHEN and CDR2 SYDVKM. DNA for the CDR3: TGTGCCAGCAGTTCCTCCATAGCGGCCCAGTACTTC. This encodes CASSSSIAAQYF.

The CDR3 protein is CASGLGDSLGTETQYF. CDR3 nucleotides: TGTGCTAGTGGTTTGGGGGACAGTCTCGGGACGGAGACCCAGTACTTC. The rearrangement uses TRBV12-5 and TRBJ2-5; the match to TRBD1 covers 7 bases. With 1 base clipped from V and 5 bases from J, the junction kept 10 bases outside the gene matches. From germline, CDR1 is LGHNT and CDR2 FRNRAP. CDR3 size: 16 residues. The full variable domain, completed using reference TRBV12-5 and TRBJ2-5, is DARVTQTPRHKVTEMGQEVTMRCQPILGHNTVFWYRQTMMQGLELLAYFRNRAPLDDSGMPKDRFSAEMPDATLATLKIQPSEPRDSAVYFCASGLGDSLGTETQYFGPGTRLLVL.

The chain combines TRBV12-3 or TRBV12-4 with TRBJ2-4; D is ambiguous. Trimming pared 5 bases from V and 0 bases from J, leaving 11 bases between. The CDR3 length is 15 residues. CDR3 residues: CASSDPRSAKNIQYF. DNA for the CDR3: TGTGCCAGCAGTGACCCCCGATCAGCCAAAAACATTCAGTACTTC.